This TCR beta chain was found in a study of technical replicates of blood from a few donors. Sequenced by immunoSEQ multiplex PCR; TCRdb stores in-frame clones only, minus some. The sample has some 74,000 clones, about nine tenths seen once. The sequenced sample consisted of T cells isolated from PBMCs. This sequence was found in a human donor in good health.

CDR3 nucleotides: TGTGCCAGCAGTGAACTAGCGGGAGTGTCCGAGCAGTACTTC. Residues: CASSELAGVSEQYF. The chain combines TRBV2 with TRBJ2-7; 10 bases are shared with TRBD2. Germline V gene data show CDR1 as SNHLY and CDR2 as FYNNEI. Trimming at V came to 2 bases and at J to 6 bases, leaving 4 bases not matched to a gene. This CDR3 has 14 amino acids.